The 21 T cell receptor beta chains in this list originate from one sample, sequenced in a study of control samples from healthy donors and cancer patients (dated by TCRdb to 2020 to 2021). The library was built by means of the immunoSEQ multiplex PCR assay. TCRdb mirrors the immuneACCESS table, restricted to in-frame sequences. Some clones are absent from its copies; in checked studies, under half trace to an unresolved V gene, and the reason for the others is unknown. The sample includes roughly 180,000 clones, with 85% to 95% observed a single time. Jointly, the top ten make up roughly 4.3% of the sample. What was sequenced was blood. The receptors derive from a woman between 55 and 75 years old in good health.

CDR3 nucleotide sequence: TGTGCCGCCCGTCAGGGGGGGCCCTCCTACGAGCAGTACTTC. Translation gives CAARQGGPSYEQYF. The chain is built from TRBV28 and TRBJ2-7, with D perhaps given as TRBD1 or TRBD2 (7 bases each). V lost 11 bases and J 0 bases, leaving 17 bases between the germline ends. Per germline, CDR1 MDHEN and CDR2 SYDVKM. This CDR3 contains 14 residues. The full variable domain, rest sourced from reference TRBV28 and TRBJ2-7, is DVKVTQSSRYLVKRTGEKVFLECVQDMDHENMFWYRQDPGLGLRLIYFSYDVKMKEKGDIPEGYSVSREKKERFSLILESASTNQTSMYLCAARQGGPSYEQYFGPGTRLTVT.

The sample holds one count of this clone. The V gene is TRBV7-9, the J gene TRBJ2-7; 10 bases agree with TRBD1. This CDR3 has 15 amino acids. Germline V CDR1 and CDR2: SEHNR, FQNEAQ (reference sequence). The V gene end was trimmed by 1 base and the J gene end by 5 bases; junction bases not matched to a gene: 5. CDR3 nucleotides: TGTGCCAGCAGCTTAGTAGGGGGACAGGGGAACGAGCAGTACTTC. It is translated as CASSLVGGQGNEQYF.

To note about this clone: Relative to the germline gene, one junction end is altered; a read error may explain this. CDR3 coding DNA: TGTGCTAGCAGCTTAGCGCATGGAGTAGGGGAAAAACTGTTTTTT. Its protein is CASSLAHGVGEKLFF. The V and J genes are TRBV7-7 and TRBJ1-4, with unresolved D. The CDR3 extends over 15 amino acids. CDR1 SSHAT and CDR2 FNYEAQ come from the germline V gene (reference sequence).

The CDR3 coding sequence is TGTGCCAGCAGCCGGGACAGGGATGAAAAACTGTTTTTT. Protein sequence: CASSRDRDEKLFF. The V gene is TRBV7-9, the J gene TRBJ1-4; TRBD1 agrees at 9 bases. V dropped 5 bases and J dropped 6; count of bases not matched to a gene: 1. This CDR3 region has 13 residues. In germline, CDR1 is SEHNR, CDR2 FQNEAQ (reference sequence).

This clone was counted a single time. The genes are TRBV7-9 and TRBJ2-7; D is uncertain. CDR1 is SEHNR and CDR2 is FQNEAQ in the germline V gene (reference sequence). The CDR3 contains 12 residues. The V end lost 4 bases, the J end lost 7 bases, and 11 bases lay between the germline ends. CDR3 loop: CASSSETGEQYF. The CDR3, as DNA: TGTGCCAGCAGCTCGGAGACTGGTGAGCAGTACTTC.

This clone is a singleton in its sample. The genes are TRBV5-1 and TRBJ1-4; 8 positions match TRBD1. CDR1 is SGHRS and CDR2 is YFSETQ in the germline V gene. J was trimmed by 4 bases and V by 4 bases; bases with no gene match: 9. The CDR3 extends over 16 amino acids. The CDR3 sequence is CASSPPGTGGNEKLFF. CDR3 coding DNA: TGCGCCAGCAGCCCACCAGGGACAGGCGGTAATGAAAAACTGTTTTTT.

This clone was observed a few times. The chain's CDR3 is CASSSVQGAYGYTF. The CDR3 DNA sequence: TGTGCCAGCAGTTCCGTACAGGGGGCCTATGGCTACACCTTC. The chain couples TRBV27 to TRBJ1-2, with 9 nucleotides matching TRBD1. Germline assignment: CDR1 MNHEY and CDR2 SMNVEV (reference sequence). The CDR3 is 14 amino acids. Trimming at V came to 4 bases and at J to 4 bases, leaving 4 bases not matched to a gene.

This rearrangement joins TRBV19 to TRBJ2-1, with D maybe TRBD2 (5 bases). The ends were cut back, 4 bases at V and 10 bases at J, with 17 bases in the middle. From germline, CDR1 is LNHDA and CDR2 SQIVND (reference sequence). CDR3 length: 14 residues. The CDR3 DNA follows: TGTGCCAGTAGTACGAGGGTCGAGGGAGTCGAGCAGTTCTTC. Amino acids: CASSTRVEGVEQFF.

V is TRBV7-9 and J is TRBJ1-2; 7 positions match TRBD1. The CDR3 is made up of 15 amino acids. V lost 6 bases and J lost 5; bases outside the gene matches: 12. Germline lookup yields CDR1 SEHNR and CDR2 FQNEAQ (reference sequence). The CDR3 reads CASSLRDRAEYGYTF. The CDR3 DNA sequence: TGTGCCAGCAGTTTACGAGACAGGGCCGAGTATGGCTACACCTTC.

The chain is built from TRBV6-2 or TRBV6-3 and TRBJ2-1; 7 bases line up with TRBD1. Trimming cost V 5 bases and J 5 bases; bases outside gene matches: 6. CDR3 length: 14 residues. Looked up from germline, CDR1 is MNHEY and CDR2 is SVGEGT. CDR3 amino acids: CASSQTGPNNEQFF. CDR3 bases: TGTGCCAGCAGTCAGACAGGGCCTAACAATGAGCAGTTCTTC.

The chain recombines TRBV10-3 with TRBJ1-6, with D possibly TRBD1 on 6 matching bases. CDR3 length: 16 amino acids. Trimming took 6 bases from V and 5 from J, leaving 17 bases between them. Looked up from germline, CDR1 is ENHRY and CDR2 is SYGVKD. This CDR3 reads CAIRASVGQHNSPLHF. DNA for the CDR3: TGTGCCATCAGGGCCTCGGTGGGACAACATAATTCACCCCTCCACTTT.

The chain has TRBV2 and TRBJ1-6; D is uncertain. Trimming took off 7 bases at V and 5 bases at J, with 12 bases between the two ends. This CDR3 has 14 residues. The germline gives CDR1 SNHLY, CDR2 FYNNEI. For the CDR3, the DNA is TGTGCCAGCAAGCGACTGAACAATAATTCACCCCTCCACTTT. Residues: CASKRLNNNSPLHF.

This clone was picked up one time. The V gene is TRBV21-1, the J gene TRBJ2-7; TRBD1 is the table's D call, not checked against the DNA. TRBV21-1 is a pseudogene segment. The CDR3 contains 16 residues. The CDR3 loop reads CASSHRNGTESYEQYF. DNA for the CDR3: TGTGCCAGCAGCCATAGAAATGGGACAGAATCCTACGAGCAGTACTTC.

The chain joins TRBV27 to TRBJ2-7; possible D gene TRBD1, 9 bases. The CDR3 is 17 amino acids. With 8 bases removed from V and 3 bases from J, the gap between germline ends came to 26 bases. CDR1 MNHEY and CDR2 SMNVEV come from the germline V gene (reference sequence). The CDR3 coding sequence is TGTGCCAGCCTTTACGGGGGGGGACAGGGTCCTCTCTACGAGCAGTACTTC. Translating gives CASLYGGGQGPLYEQYF.

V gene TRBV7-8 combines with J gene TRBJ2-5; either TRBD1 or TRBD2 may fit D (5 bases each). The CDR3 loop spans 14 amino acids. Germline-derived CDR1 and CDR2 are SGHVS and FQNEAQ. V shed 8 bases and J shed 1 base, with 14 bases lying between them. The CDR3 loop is CASAKGTIQETQYF. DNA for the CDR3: TGTGCCAGCGCCAAGGGGACGATCCAAGAGACCCAGTACTTC.

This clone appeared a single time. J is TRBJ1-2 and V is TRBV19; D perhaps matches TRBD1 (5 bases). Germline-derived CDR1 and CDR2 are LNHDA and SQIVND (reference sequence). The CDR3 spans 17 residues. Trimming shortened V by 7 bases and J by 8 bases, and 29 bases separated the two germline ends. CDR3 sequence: CASTIAGARNLVWGYTF. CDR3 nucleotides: TGTGCCAGTACCATCGCCGGGGCGCGAAATCTTGTGTGGGGCTACACCTTC.

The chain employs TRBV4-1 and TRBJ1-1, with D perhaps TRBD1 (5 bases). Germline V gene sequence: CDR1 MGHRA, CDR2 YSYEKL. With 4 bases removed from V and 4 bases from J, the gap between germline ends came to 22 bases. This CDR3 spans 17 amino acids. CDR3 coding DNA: TGCGCCAGCAGCCCTTTAGGGGCAGGAGGGTTAAGCACTGAAGCTTTCTTT. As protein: CASSPLGAGGLSTEAFF.

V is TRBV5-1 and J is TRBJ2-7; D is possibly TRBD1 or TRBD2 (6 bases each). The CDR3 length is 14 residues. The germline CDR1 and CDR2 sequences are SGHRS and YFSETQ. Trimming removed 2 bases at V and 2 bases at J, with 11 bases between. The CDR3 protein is CASSLQGGPYEQYF. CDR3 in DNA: TGCGCCAGCAGCTTACAGGGAGGTCCCTACGAGCAGTACTTC.

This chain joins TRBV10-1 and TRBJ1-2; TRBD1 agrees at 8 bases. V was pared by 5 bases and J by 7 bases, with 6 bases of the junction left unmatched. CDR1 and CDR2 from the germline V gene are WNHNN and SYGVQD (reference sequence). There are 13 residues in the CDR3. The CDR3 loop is CASSPGTGGGYTF. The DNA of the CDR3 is TGCGCCAGCAGTCCCGGGACAGGAGGTGGCTACACCTTC.

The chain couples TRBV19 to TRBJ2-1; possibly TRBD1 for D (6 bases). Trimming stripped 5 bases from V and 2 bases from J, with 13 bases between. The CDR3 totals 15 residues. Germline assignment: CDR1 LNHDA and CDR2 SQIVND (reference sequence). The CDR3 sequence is CASSVQGLPYNEQFF. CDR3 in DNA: TGTGCCAGTAGTGTGCAGGGGTTACCCTACAATGAGCAGTTCTTC.

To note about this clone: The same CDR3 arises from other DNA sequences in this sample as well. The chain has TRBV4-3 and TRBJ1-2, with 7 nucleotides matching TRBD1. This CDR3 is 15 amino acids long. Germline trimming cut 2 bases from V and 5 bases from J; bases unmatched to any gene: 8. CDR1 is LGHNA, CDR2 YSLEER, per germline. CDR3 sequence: CASSQRTGVGYGYTF. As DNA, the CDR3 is TGCGCCAGCAGCCAAAGAACAGGGGTCGGATATGGCTACACCTTC.